This TCR beta chain was identified during a study of shared clonotypes between healthy human individuals. Study-level findings and limits: Tissues were not sampled, only blood, and their repertoires likely differ.

This clone has a single count. Its antigen is undetermined. Using approximately 190 ng DNA, 25,000 to 35,000 T cell genomes, the sorted-subset replicate PCRs were run. Clones were read by immunoSEQ multiplex PCR, and TCRdb kept only the in-frame ones, dropping some. The data show hundreds of thousands of clones, about 80% seen once. Material: memory CD4+ T cells sorted from blood. Indicated subset: CD45RA-negative fraction. The receptor comes from a woman in her 30s in good health.

CDR3 nucleotides: TGTGCCAGCAGCCTGGGGCAGGGGGGTACCGGGGAGCTGTTTTTT. This sequence encodes CASSLGQGGTGELFF. The chain uses TRBV7-8 and TRBJ2-2; D may be TRBD1 (7 bases). V lost 5 bases and J 5 bases, leaving 15 bases between the germline ends. Germline V CDR1 and CDR2: SGHVS, FQNEAQ. The CDR3 is 15 residues long.